This TCR beta chain emerged from a study of identical twins. Points from the study as a whole: Twins' surplus sharing was weaker for beta out-of-frame sequences.

TCRdb re-called the 5' RACE reads through MiXCR, storing one row per CDR3 protein. The table lists some 500,000 distinct CDR3 sequences, 13% to 15% of them singletons. Trimming at V came to 5 bases and at J to 7 bases, leaving 9 bases not matched to a gene. The CDR3 length is 14 residues. Germline V gives CDR1 SGHAT, CDR2 FQNNGV. On this clonotype itself: The antigen is not known.

A further study also used this sample, focusing on yellow fever vaccine responses in identical twins. That study adds: Reportedly, the response of twins' T cells to the vaccine seemed partly convergent, partly personalized.

The TCR sequence derives from a woman younger than 30 in good health. The chain links TRBV11-2 to TRBJ2-7; 9 bases align to TRBD1. The material sequenced was CD4+ T cells sorted from blood. CDR3 nucleotides: TGTGCCAGCAGCCCGGACAGGGGAGGCGGGGAGCAGTACTTC. Residues: CASSPDRGGGEQYF.